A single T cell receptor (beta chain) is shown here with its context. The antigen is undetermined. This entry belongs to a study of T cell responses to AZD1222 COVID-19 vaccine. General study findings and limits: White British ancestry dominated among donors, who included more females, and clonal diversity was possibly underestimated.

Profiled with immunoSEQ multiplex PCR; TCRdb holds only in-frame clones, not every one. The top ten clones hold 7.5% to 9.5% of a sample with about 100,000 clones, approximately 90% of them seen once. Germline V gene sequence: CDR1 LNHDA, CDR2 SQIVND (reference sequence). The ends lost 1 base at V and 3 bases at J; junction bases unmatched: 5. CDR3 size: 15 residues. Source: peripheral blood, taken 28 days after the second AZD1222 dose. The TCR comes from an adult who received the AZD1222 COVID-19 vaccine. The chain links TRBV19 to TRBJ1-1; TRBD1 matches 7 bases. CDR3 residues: CASSIGDRAYTEAFF. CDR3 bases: TGTGCCAGTAGTATAGGAGACAGGGCTTACACTGAAGCTTTCTTT.